Given below is one T cell receptor beta chain in context. The antigen remains unidentified. This sample is part of a study of OX40 agonist ivuxolimab in advanced cancers. Study details: Prior checkpoint blockade (anti-PD-1, anti-PD-L1 or anti-CTLA-4) was permitted; under 50% had it. Study-wide results and limits: Some nonresponders additionally presented with little normalized T-cell clonal expansion. At 0.1 to 3.0 mg/kg, CD4+ and CD8+ blood T cells expanded clonally by week 6. Relative to CD4+, CD8+ T cells held more expanded clones on average.

In germline, CDR1 is SGDLS, CDR2 YYNGEE. The CDR3 contains 16 residues. V gave up 3 bases and J gave up 0 bases, with 13 bases separating them. Only in-frame clones appear in the TCRdb table, and some are missing; sequencing was by immunoSEQ multiplex PCR. The sample lists about 98,000 clones; about 92% were seen once. Sequencing used CD4+ or CD8+ T cells sorted from blood, obtained in a trial of the OX40 agonist ivuxolimab. This rearrangement joins TRBV9 to TRBJ1-3, with no clear D. The origin of this receptor is an adult with an advanced solid tumor such as melanoma, head and neck, liver or kidney cancer. The CDR3 reads CASSEGFFSSGNTIYF. The CDR3 DNA follows: TGTGCCAGCAGCGAGGGATTTTTTTCCTCTGGAAACACCATATATTTT.